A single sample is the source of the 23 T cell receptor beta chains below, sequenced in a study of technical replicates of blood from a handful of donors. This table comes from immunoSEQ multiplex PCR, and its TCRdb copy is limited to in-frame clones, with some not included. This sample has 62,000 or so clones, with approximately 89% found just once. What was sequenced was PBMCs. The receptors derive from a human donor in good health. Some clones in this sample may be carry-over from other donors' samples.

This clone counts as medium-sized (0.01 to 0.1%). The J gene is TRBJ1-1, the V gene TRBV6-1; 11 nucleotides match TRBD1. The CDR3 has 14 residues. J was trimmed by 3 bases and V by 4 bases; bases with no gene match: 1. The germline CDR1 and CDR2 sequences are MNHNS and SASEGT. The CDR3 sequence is CASSGTGGYTEAFF. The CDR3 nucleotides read TGTGCCAGCAGTGGGACAGGGGGCTACACTGAAGCTTTCTTT.

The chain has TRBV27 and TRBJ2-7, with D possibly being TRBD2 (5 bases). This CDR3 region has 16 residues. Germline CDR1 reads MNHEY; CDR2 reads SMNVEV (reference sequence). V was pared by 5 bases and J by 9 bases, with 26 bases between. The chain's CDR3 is CASSPPTGRAPKGQYF. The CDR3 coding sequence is TGTGCCAGCAGTCCCCCAACGGGAAGGGCCCCTAAGGGGCAGTACTTC.

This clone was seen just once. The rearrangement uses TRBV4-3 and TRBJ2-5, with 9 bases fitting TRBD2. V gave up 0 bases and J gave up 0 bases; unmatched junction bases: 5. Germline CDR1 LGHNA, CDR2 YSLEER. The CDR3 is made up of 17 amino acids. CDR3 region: CASSQDQRGAHQETQYF. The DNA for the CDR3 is TGCGCCAGCAGCCAAGATCAGCGGGGGGCACACCAAGAGACCCAGTACTTC.

CDR3 coding DNA: TGCGCCAGCAGCCCCCTCCGGAGCGGCACCGGGGAGCTGTTTTTT. Protein sequence: CASSPLRSGTGELFF. J is TRBJ2-2 and V is TRBV5-1; the D gene is possibly TRBD2 (5 bases). Trimming left V 4 bases short and J 4 bases short, with 14 bases between. The CDR3 contains 15 residues. From germline, CDR1 is SGHRS and CDR2 YFSETQ.

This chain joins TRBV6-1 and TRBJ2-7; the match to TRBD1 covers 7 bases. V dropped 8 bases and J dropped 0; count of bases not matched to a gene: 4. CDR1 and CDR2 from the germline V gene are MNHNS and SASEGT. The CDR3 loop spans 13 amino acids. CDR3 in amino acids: CASLRDSSYEQYF. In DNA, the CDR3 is TGTGCCAGCTTACGGGACAGCTCCTACGAGCAGTACTTC.

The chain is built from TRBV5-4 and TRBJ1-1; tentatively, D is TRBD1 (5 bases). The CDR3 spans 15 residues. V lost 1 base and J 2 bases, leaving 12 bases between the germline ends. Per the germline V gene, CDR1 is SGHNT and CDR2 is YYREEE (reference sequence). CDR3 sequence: CASSLWGVGNTEAFF. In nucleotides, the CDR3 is TGTGCCAGCAGCTTGTGGGGGGTGGGAAACACTGAAGCTTTCTTT.

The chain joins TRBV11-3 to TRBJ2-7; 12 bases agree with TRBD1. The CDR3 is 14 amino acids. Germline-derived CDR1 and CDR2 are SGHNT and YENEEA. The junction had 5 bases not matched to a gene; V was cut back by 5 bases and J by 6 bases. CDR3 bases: TGTGCCAGCAGCGTATCGGGACAGGGGGCCGAGCAGTACTTC. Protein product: CASSVSGQGAEQYF.

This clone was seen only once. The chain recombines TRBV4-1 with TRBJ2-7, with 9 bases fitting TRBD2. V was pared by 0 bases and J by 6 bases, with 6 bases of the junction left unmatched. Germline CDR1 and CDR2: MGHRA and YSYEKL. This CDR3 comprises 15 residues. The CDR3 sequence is CASSQEGGRAGEQYF. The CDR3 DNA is TGCGCCAGCAGCCAAGAGGGCGGGAGGGCTGGCGAGCAGTACTTC.

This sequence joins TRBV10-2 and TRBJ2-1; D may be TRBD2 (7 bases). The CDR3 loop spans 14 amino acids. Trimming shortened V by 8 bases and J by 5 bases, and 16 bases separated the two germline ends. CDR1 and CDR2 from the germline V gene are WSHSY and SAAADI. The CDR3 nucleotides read TGCGCCAGCGGGAGGGGGGGGCTCAACAATGAGCAGTTCTTC. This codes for CASGRGGLNNEQFF.

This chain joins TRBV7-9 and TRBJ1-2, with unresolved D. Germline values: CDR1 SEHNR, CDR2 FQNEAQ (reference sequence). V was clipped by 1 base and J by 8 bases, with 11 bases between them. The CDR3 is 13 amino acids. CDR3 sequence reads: CASSLGSRGGYTF. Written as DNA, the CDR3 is TGTGCCAGCAGCTTAGGATCTCGGGGAGGCTACACCTTC.

DNA for the CDR3: TGCGCCAGCAGCCAAGCCAGGGAGGGGGTGCGGCAGTATTTT. Protein: CASSQAREGVRQYF. This sequence joins TRBV4-3 and TRBJ2-3, with D maybe TRBD2 (7 bases). This CDR3 has 14 residues. Deletions cut 1 base from V and 11 bases from J, with 16 bases between. Germline V gives CDR1 LGHNA, CDR2 YSLEER.

This CDR3 reads CASSYRGFGDTEAFF. DNA of the CDR3: TGTGCCAGCAGTTATAGAGGGTTTGGAGACACTGAAGCTTTCTTT. The gene calls are TRBV7-2 and TRBJ1-1; unclear D gene. Germline CDR1 SGHTA, CDR2 FQGNSA. The CDR3 consists of 15 residues. Trimming left V 6 bases short and J 3 bases short, with 17 bases between.

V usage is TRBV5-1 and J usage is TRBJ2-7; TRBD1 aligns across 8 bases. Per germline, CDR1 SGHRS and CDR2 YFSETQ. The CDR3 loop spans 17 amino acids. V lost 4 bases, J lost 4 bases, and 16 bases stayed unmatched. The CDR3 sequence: CASSNHRQGIRSYEQYF. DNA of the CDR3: TGCGCCAGCAGCAATCACAGACAGGGGATACGTTCTTACGAGCAGTACTTC.

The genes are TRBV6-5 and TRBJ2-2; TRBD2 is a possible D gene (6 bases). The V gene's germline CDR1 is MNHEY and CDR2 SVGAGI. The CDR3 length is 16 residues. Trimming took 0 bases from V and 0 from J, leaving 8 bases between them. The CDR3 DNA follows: TGTGCCAGCAGTTACTCCCCGGGGGCGAACACCGGGGAGCTGTTTTTT. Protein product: CASSYSPGANTGELFF.

CDR3: CASSQEGQGARTDTQYF. As DNA, the CDR3 is TGCGCCAGCAGCCAAGAGGGACAGGGGGCGAGAACAGATACGCAGTATTTT. The chain recombines TRBV4-3 with TRBJ2-3; 12 nucleotides agree with TRBD1. The junction had 4 bases not matched to a gene; V was cut back by 0 bases and J by 3 bases. The V gene's germline CDR1 is LGHNA and CDR2 YSLEER. CDR3 size: 17 residues.

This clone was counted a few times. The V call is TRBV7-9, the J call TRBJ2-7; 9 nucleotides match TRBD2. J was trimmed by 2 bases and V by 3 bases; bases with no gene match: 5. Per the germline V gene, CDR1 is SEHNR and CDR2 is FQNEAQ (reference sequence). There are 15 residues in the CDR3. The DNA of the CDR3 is TGTGCCAGCAGCTTGGCTAGCGGGGCCACCTACGAGCAGTACTTC. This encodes CASSLASGATYEQYF.

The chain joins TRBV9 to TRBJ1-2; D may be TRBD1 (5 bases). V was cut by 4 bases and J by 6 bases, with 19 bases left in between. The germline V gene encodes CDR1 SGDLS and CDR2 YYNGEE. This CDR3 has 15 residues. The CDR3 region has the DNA TGTGCCAGCAGCACCCGACAGCCCAGGATAGATGGCTACACCTTC. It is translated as CASSTRQPRIDGYTF.

CDR3 nucleotides: TGTGCCAGCAGCTGGTGGGACAGGGGTGGGAATGAGCAGTTCTTC. This sequence encodes CASSWWDRGGNEQFF. This chain joins TRBV7-9 and TRBJ2-1; 10 bases align to TRBD1. Trimming cost V 4 bases and J 7 bases; bases outside gene matches: 7. Germline CDR1 and CDR2: SEHNR and FQNEAQ (reference sequence). The length of the CDR3 is 15 residues.

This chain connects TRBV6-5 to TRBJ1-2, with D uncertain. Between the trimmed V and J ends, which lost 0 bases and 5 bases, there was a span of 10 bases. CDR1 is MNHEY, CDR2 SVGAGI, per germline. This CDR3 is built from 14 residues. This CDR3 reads CASSYSNSRYGYTF. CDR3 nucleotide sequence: TGTGCCAGCAGTTACTCGAACAGCCGGTATGGCTACACCTTC.

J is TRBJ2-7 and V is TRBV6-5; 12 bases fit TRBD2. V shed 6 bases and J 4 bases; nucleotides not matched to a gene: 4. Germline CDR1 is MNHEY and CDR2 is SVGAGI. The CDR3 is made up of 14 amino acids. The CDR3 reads CASRPGLAGYEQYF. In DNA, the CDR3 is TGTGCCAGCAGGCCCGGACTAGCGGGGTACGAGCAGTACTTC.

The CDR3 is CASSMGAEAFF. The CDR3, as DNA: TGTGCCAGTAGTATGGGGGCGGAAGCTTTCTTT. The chain employs TRBV19 and TRBJ1-1, with a weak D call TRBD1 (6 bases). V lost 3 bases to trimming and J lost 8 bases, with 7 bases between them. This CDR3 contains 11 residues. The germline gives CDR1 LNHDA, CDR2 SQIVND (reference sequence).

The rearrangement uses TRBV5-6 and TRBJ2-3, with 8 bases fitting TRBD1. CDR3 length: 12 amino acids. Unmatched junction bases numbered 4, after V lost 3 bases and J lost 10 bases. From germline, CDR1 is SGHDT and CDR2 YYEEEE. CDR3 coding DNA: TGTGCCAGCAGCTCGGACAGGGACCCGCAGTATTTT. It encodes CASSSDRDPQYF.

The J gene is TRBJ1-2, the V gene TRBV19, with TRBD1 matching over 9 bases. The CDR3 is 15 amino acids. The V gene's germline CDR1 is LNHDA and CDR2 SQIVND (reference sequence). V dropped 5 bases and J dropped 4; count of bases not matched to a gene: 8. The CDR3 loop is CASSDRDRDIYGYTF. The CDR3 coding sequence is TGTGCCAGTAGTGACCGGGACAGGGACATCTATGGCTACACCTTC. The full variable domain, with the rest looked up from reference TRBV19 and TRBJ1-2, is DGGITQSPKYLFRKEGQNVTLSCEQNLNHDAMYWYRQDPGQGLRLIYYSQIVNDFQKGDIAEGYSVSREKKESFPLTVTSAQKNPTAFYLCASSDRDRDIYGYTFGSGTRLTVV.